This T cell receptor beta chain was captured in a study of blood T cell repertoires in COVID-19. About the study: COVID-19 samples collected from the United States, Italy and Spain covered acute and convalescent phases. PBMCs, B-cell-depleted T cells, or T cells were the source of the cDNA or gDNA that made up the material.

The CDR3 has 15 residues. After removal of 4 bases from V and 0 bases from J, the junction contained 4 bases not matched to a gene. Looked up from germline, CDR1 is MRHNA and CDR2 is SNTAGT. As processed by the authors: Reference gene primer amplification gave estimated nucleated cell counts. The repertoire was sequenced with immunoSEQ multiplex PCR; TCRdb's copy has only in-frame clones and lacks some. V, J and clone size were drawn from that table, and D and trimming were deduced from the DNA. The repertoire holds 200,000 to 300,000 clones, with 88% as singletons. The sample comprised peripheral blood. The sequence was obtained from a woman in her 30s with acute or convalescent COVID-19. This sequence joins TRBV6-4 and TRBJ2-3, with TRBD2 identical over 7 bases. Here the CDR3 reads CASSVEAGSTDTQYF. For the CDR3, the DNA is TGTGCCAGCAGTGTGGAAGCGGGGAGCACAGATACGCAGTATTTT.